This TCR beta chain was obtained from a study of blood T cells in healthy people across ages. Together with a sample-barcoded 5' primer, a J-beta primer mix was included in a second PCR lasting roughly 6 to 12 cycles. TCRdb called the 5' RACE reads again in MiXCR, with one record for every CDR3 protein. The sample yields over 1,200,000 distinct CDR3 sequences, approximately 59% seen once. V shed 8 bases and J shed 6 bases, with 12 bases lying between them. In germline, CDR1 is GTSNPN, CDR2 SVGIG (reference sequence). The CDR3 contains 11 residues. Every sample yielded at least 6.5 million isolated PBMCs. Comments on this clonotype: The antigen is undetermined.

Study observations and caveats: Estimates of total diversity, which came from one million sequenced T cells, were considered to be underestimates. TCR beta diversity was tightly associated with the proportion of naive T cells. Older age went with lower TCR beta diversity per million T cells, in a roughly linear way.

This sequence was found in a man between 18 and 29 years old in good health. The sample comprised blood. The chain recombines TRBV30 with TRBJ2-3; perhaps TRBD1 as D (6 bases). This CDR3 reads CAGGFRDTQYF. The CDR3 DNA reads TGTGCCGGGGGCTTTCGGGATACGCAGTATTTT.